This passage covers 23 T cell receptor beta chains from one sample sequenced in a study of monozygotic twins with inflammatory bowel disease. Each CDR3 protein gets one entry in TCRdb, which reprocessed the 5' RACE reads and gives no DNA. This listing includes hundreds of thousands of distinct CDR3 sequences. Specimen: blood. These receptors all come from a human donor with ulcerative colitis or Crohn's disease, or a healthy co-twin of an affected twin (not recorded which).

The CDR3 loop is CASSPGGRDGYTF. V usage is TRBV7-2 and J usage is TRBJ1-2; the D call of TRBD1 rests on TCRdb alone, since no DNA is present to check it. Germline lookup yields CDR1 SGHTA and CDR2 FQGNSA. CDR3 length equals 13 residues.

The chain couples TRBV18 to TRBJ2-3. This CDR3 contains 11 residues. CDR1 is KGHSH, CDR2 LQKENI, per germline. The CDR3 reads CASSMDNTQYF.

The chain recombines TRBV29-1 with TRBJ1-5; TCRdb designates TRBD1, a call that cannot be tested without DNA. From germline, CDR1 is SQVTM and CDR2 ANQGSEA. The CDR3 loop spans 15 amino acids. CDR3 amino acids: CSVYTGQGSNQPQHF.

The chain has TRBV5-4 and TRBJ1-4. This CDR3 region has 15 residues. Germline V gene lookup returns CDR1 SGHNT and CDR2 YYREEE (reference sequence). This CDR3 reads CASSLVSGRSEKLFF.

The chain has TRBV7-8 and TRBJ2-1; TCRdb's D call, TRBD2, is unchecked because there is no DNA. This CDR3 has 17 residues. Germline values: CDR1 SGHVS, CDR2 FQNEAQ. The CDR3 here is CASSAWGRGGTFNEQFF.

The V gene is TRBV7-9, the J gene TRBJ1-5; the D call of TRBD1 rests on TCRdb alone, since no DNA is present to check it. This CDR3 spans 14 amino acids. Germline V gives CDR1 SEHNR, CDR2 FQNEAQ (reference sequence). CDR3 in amino acids: CASSLLGGNQPQHF.

V and J are TRBV19 and TRBJ2-5; TCRdb's assignment of TRBD2 cannot be checked, as there is no DNA. Per germline, CDR1 LNHDA and CDR2 SQIVND (reference sequence). CDR3 size: 15 residues. The CDR3 sequence is CASSKATGGQETQYF.

The chain joins TRBV28 to TRBJ2-1; the D gene TCRdb calls, TRBD1, cannot be checked with no DNA. The CDR3 has 14 amino acids. Germline V lookup: CDR1 MDHEN, CDR2 SYDVKM. The CDR3 sequence is CASTLGDRYNEQFF.

The chain has TRBV7-2 and TRBJ2-1; TCRdb reports TRBD2, a call that lacks DNA to check it against. The CDR3 has 15 amino acids. In germline, CDR1 is SGHTA, CDR2 FQGNSA. This CDR3 reads CASSLDGAGYNEQFF.

CDR3 sequence: CASSLERTGTVSTDTQYF. The chain is built from TRBV11-2 and TRBJ2-3; TCRdb's assignment of TRBD1 cannot be checked, as there is no DNA. The length of the CDR3 is 18 residues. CDR1 is SGHAT and CDR2 is FQNNGV in the germline V gene.

This chain connects TRBV10-2 to TRBJ1-1; with no DNA, the TCRdb D assignment of TRBD1 cannot be verified. The CDR3 covers 13 residues. Germline V gene sequence: CDR1 WSHSY, CDR2 SAAADI. The CDR3 spells CASIPRQGTEAFF.

V and J are TRBV5-1 and TRBJ2-1; checking the TCRdb D call of TRBD2 is not possible without DNA. Germline V gene lookup returns CDR1 SGHRS and CDR2 YFSETQ. The CDR3 has 15 amino acids. CDR3 sequence reads: CASVGLAGSYNEQFF.

The chain employs TRBV7-9 and TRBJ2-5; TCRdb lists TRBD1, though no DNA is available to test this call. CDR1 and CDR2 from the germline V gene are SEHNR and FQNEAQ (reference sequence). The length of the CDR3 is 16 residues. CDR3 loop: CASSSKGQGRGETQYF.

The genes are TRBV28 and TRBJ2-3; the TCRdb D gene call, TRBD2, has no DNA to confirm it. The germline CDR1 and CDR2 sequences are MDHEN and SYDVKM. The CDR3 extends over 14 amino acids. The CDR3 protein is CATGTSARWDTQYF.

The chain combines TRBV6-5 with TRBJ2-2; TCRdb picks TRBD1, but there is no DNA to check that call. The CDR3 runs to 15 residues. CDR1 and CDR2 (germline): MNHEY, SVGAGI. The chain's CDR3 is CASSYSGGISGELFF.

The chain employs TRBV7-9 and TRBJ2-7. Germline CDR1 is SEHNR and CDR2 is FQNEAQ (reference sequence). The CDR3 extends over 14 amino acids. The CDR3 reads CASSPQAVVYEQYF. Supplemented by reference TRBV7-9 and TRBJ2-7, the full variable domain reads DTGVSQNPRHKITKRGQNVTFRCDPISEHNRLYWYRQTLGQGPEFLTYFQNEAQLEKSRLLSDRFSAERPKGSFSTLEIQRTEQGDSAMYLCASSPQAVVYEQYFGPGTRLTVT.

The chain is built from TRBV12-3 or TRBV12-4 and TRBJ1-4. The CDR3 runs to 13 residues. CDR3 protein: CASSFDLDEKLFF.

The chain combines TRBV29-1 with TRBJ2-7; TCRdb's D call of TRBD1 is untestable without DNA. The germline V gene encodes CDR1 SQVTM and CDR2 ANQGSEA. The CDR3 spans 14 residues. This CDR3 reads CSVVTGQGGYEQYF.

The chain is built from TRBV27 and TRBJ2-1; TCRdb indicates TRBD1, and absent DNA this call remains unverified. Per germline, CDR1 MNHEY and CDR2 SMNVEV (reference sequence). The CDR3 runs 13 residues. CDR3 sequence reads: CASSYDRRNEQFF.

CDR3 loop: CASSLGLPRPTDTQYF. This chain uses TRBV5-5 with TRBJ2-3; with no DNA, the TCRdb D assignment of TRBD2 cannot be verified. CDR1 is SGHKS and CDR2 is YYEKEE in the germline V gene (reference sequence). The CDR3 loop spans 16 amino acids. The variable domain in full, with the rest retrieved from reference TRBV5-5 and TRBJ2-3, is DAGVTQSPTHLIKTRGQQVTLRCSPISGHKSVSWYQQVLGQGPQFIFQYYEKEERGRGNFPDRFSARQFPNYSSELNVNALLLGDSALYLCASSLGLPRPTDTQYFGPGTRLTVL.

The gene calls are TRBV18 and TRBJ2-2; the TCRdb call, TRBD1, lacks DNA for checking. Germline V gene sequence: CDR1 KGHSH, CDR2 LQKENI. The CDR3 is 17 amino acids. The CDR3 region is CASSRQPGQGTTGELFF.

This rearrangement joins TRBV6-2 or TRBV6-3 to TRBJ2-7; the D gene TCRdb calls, TRBD1, cannot be checked with no DNA. The germline gives CDR1 MNHEY, CDR2 SVGEGT. This CDR3 has 15 amino acids. This chain's CDR3 is CASSLWGSQVYEQYF.

V is TRBV28 and J is TRBJ2-7. CDR3 length equals 15 residues. Germline loops: CDR1 MDHEN, CDR2 SYDVKM. CDR3 loop: CASSFRTESSYEQYF.